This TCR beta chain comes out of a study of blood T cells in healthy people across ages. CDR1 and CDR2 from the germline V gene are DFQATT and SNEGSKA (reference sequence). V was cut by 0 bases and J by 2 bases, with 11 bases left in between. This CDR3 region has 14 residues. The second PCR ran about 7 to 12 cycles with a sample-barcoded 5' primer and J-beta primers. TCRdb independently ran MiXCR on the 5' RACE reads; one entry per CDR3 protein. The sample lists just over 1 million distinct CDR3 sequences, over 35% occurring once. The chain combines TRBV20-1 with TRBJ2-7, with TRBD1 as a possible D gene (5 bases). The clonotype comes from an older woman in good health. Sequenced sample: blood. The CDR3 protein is CSARDGQGAYEQYF. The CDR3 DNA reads TGCAGTGCTAGAGATGGGCAGGGCGCCTACGAGCAGTACTTC.